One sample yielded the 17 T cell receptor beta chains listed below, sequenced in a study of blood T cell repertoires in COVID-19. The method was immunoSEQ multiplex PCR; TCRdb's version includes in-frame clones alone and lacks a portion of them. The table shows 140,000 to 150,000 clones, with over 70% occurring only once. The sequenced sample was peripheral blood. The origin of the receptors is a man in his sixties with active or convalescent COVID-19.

DNA of the CDR3: TGTGCCAGCAGCTCGGGGACAGGGGCGAAGGAGGATGAAAAACTGTTTTTT. Amino acid sequence: CASSSGTGAKEDEKLFF. The rearrangement joins TRBV5-4 to TRBJ1-4, with 10 bases fitting TRBD1. CDR3 length: 17 residues. Trimming took 3 bases from V and 6 from J; bases not matched to a gene: 11. Germline V gene sequence: CDR1 SGHNT, CDR2 YYREEE (reference sequence). Full variable domain (missing parts from reference TRBV5-4 and TRBJ1-4): ETGVTQSPTHLIKTRGQQVTLRCSSQSGHNTVSWYQQALGQGPQFIFQYYREEENGRGNFPPRFSGLQFPNYSSELNVNALELDDSALYLCASSSGTGAKEDEKLFFGSGTQLSVL.

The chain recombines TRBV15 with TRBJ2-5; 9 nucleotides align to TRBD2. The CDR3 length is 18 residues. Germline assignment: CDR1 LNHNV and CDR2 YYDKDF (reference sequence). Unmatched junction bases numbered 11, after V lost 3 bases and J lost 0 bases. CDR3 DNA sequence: TGTGCCACCAGCAGTTCAAGCGTGTTAGCGGGAGACCAAGAGACCCAGTACTTC. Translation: CATSSSSVLAGDQETQYF.

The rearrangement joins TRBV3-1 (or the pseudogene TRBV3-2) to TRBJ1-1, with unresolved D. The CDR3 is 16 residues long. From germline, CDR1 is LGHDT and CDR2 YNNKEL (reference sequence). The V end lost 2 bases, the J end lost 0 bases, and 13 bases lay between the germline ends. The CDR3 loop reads CASSQNYGSLNTEAFF. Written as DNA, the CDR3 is TGTGCCAGCAGCCAAAACTATGGGAGCCTGAACACTGAAGCTTTCTTT.

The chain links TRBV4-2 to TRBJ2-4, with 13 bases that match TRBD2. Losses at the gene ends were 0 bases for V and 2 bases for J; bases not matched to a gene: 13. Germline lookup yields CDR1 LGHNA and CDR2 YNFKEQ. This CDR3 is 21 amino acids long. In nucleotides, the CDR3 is TGTGCCAGCAGCCAAGATAGCCGACTAGCGGGAGGAGTCGGGTCCAAAAACATTCAGTACTTC. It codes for CASSQDSRLAGGVGSKNIQYF.

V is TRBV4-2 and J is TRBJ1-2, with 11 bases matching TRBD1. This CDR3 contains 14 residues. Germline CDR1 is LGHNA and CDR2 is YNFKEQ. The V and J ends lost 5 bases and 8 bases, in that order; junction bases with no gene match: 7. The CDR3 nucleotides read TGTGCCAGCAGCTGGGGACAGGGGGATGGCGGCTACACCTTC. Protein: CASSWGQGDGGYTF.

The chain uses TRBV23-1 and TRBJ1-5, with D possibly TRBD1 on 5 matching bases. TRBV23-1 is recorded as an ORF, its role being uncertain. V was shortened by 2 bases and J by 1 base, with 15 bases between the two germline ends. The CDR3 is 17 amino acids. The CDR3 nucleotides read TGCGCCAGCAGTCAAATTATCAGGAACAGGAGCAATCAGCCCCAGCATTTT. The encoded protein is CASSQIIRNRSNQPQHF.

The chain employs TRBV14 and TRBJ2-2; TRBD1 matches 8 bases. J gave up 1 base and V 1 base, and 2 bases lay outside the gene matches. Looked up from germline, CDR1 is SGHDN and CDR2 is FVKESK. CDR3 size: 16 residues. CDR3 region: CASSQVGTGNTGELFF. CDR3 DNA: TGTGCCAGCAGCCAAGTCGGGACAGGGAACACCGGGGAGCTGTTTTTT.

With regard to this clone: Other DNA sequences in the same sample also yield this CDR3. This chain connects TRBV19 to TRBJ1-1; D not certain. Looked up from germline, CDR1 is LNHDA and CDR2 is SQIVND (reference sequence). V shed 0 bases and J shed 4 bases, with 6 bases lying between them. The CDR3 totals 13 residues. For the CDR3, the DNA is TGTGCCAGTAGTATAGAGGGAGGCACTGAAGCTTTCTTT. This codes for CASSIEGGTEAFF.

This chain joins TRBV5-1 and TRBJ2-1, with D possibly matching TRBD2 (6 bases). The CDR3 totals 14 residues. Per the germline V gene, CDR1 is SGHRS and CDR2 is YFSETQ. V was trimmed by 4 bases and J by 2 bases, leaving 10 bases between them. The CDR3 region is CASSHGLPYNEQFF. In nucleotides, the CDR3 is TGCGCCAGCAGCCATGGACTACCCTACAATGAGCAGTTCTTC.

The DNA for the CDR3 is TGTGCCAGCAGTACGACAGGGCCCGGGGAGCTGTTTTTT. Translated, it gives CASSTTGPGELFF. The genes are TRBV6-6 and TRBJ2-2, with 7 nucleotides matching TRBD1. Germline-derived CDR1 and CDR2 are MNHNY and SVGAGI (reference sequence). The V and J ends lost 5 bases and 6 bases, in that order; junction bases with no gene match: 3. This CDR3 region has 13 residues.

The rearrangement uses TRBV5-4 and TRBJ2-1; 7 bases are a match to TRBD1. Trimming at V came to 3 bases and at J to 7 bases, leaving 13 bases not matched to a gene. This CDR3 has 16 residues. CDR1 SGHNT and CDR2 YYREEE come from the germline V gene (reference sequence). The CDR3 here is CASSSHYRQGENEQFF. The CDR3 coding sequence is TGTGCCAGCAGCTCCCATTATAGACAGGGAGAGAATGAGCAGTTCTTC.

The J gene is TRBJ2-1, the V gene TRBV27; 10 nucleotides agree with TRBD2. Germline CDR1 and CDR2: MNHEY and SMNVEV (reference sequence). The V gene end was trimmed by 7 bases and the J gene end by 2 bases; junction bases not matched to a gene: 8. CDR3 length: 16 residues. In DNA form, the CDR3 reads TGTGCCAGCACCCGGGGAGCGGGAGGGCCCTACAATGAGCAGTTCTTC. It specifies CASTRGAGGPYNEQFF.

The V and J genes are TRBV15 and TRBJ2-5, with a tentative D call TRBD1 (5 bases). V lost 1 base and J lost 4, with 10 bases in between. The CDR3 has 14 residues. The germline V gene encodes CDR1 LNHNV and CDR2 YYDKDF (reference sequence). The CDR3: CATSRGRGLETQYF. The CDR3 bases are TGTGCCACCAGCAGAGGAAGGGGTTTAGAGACCCAGTACTTC.

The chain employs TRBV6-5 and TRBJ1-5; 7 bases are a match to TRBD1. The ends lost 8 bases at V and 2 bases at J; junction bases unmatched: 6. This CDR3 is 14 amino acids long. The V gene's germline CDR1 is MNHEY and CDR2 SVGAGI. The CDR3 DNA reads TGTGCCAGCGGACAGGATAGGCGCAATCAGCCCCAGCATTTT. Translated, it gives CASGQDRRNQPQHF.

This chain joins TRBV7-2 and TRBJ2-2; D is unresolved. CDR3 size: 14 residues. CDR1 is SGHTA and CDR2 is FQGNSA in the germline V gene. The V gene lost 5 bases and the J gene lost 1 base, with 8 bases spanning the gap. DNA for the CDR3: TGTGCCAGCAGCCCACTTTTGAACACCGGGGAGCTGTTTTTT. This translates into CASSPLLNTGELFF.

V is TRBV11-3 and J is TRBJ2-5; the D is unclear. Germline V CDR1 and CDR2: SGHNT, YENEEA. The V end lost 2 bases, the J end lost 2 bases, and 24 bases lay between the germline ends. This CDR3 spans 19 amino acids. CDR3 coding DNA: TGTGCCAGCAGCTTATACCCCCCTTTGGTGCAGGCAGAACAAGAGACCCAGTACTTC. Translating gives CASSLYPPLVQAEQETQYF.

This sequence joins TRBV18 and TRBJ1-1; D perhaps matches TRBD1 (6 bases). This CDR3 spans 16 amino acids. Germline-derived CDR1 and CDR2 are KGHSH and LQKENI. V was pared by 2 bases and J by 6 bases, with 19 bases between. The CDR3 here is CASSPGQGWERPEAFF. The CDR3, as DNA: TGTGCCAGCTCACCAGGGCAGGGGTGGGAGCGCCCTGAAGCTTTCTTT.